The clone carrying this T cell receptor beta chain has just a few counts. Its target is not known. Unrecorded immune exposure was likely among donors, who were nominally healthy when sampled. There are 13 residues in the CDR3. After removal of 3 bases from V and 7 bases from J, the junction contained 3 bases not matched to a gene. CDR1 is MDHEN and CDR2 is SYDVKM in the germline V gene. PCR primers comprised 60 Vbeta and 13 Jbeta primers. Data came from immunoSEQ multiplex PCR; TCRdb stores just in-frame clones and leaves some out. The table has around 100,000 clones, around three quarters seen once. The entry originates in a study of cytomegalovirus exposure and HLA in healthy donors. General study findings and limits: CMV antigen specificity of three CMV-associated chains was confirmed in vitro. An analysis that was carried out later associated 15,000 to 20,000 TCR beta sequences with HLA alleles at 0.05 false discovery rate.

The clonotype was recovered from a woman in her late teens or twenties in good health and CMV-seropositive. The chain couples TRBV28 to TRBJ2-1; 7 bases match TRBD1. The sequenced sample was PBMCs. CDR3 sequence reads: CASSLGRGNEQFF. In DNA form, the CDR3 reads TGTGCCAGCAGTTTGGGCAGGGGGAATGAGCAGTTCTTC. Variable domain in full (rest from reference TRBV28 and TRBJ2-1): DVKVTQSSRYLVKRTGEKVFLECVQDMDHENMFWYRQDPGLGLRLIYFSYDVKMKEKGDIPEGYSVSREKKERFSLILESASTNQTSMYLCASSLGRGNEQFFGPGTRLTVL.